Below, 10 T cell receptor beta chains from the same sample are listed, as sequenced in a study of OX40 agonist ivuxolimab in advanced cancers. Data came from immunoSEQ multiplex PCR; TCRdb stores just in-frame clones and leaves some out. The table records about 52,000 clones, over 80% of them present only once. The sequences come from CD4+ or CD8+ T cells sorted from blood, collected in a trial of the OX40 agonist ivuxolimab. The receptors come from an adult with an advanced solid tumor such as melanoma, head and neck, liver or kidney cancer.

The table lists this clone with a count of one. The J gene is TRBJ2-5, the V gene TRBV6-1, with a weak D call TRBD1 (5 bases). The V end was cut by 1 base, the J end by 5 bases, with 8 bases between. CDR3 size: 13 residues. In germline, CDR1 is MNHNS, CDR2 SASEGT. The CDR3 DNA reads TGTGCCAGCAGTGAAGGCCCAGGGGAGACCCAGTACTTC. Encoded protein: CASSEGPGETQYF.

J is TRBJ2-7 and V is TRBV28, with D perhaps TRBD1 (6 bases). Germline values: CDR1 MDHEN, CDR2 SYDVKM. Trimming stripped 2 bases from V and 10 bases from J, with 21 bases between. The length of the CDR3 is 15 residues. In nucleotides, the CDR3 is TGTGCCAGCAGTTTAATACAGGGAGCGACTAAGGAACAGTACTTC. Translation gives CASSLIQGATKEQYF.

This rearrangement joins TRBV5-1 to TRBJ2-1; no clear D gene. The CDR3 is 15 amino acids. V lost 0 bases and J lost 0, with 7 bases in between. CDR1 is SGHRS and CDR2 is YFSETQ in the germline V gene. For the CDR3, the DNA is TGCGCCAGCAGCTTGGAGGCGAGCTCCTACAATGAGCAGTTCTTC. Translating gives CASSLEASSYNEQFF.

The J gene is TRBJ1-2, the V gene TRBV6-1; no firm D call. Germline CDR1 and CDR2: MNHNS and SASEGT. The CDR3 is 12 amino acids. Deletions cut 8 bases from V and 2 bases from J, with 9 bases between. As DNA, the CDR3 is TGTGCCAGCCTGAGGCAGAACTATGGCTACACCTTC. The encoded protein is CASLRQNYGYTF.

This chain joins TRBV4-3 and TRBJ1-1, with D hard to call. Trimming stripped 3 bases from V and 0 bases from J, with 11 bases between. Germline values: CDR1 LGHNA, CDR2 YSLEER. This CDR3 region has 15 residues. CDR3 coding DNA: TGCGCCAGCAGCCAGTCTAGGATCATGAACACTGAAGCTTTCTTT. Protein: CASSQSRIMNTEAFF.

This clone showed up just once. V usage is TRBV28 and J usage is TRBJ1-5; D is undetermined. The germline V gene encodes CDR1 MDHEN and CDR2 SYDVKM. This CDR3 contains 11 residues. Trimming shortened V by 5 bases and J by 7 bases, and 6 bases separated the two germline ends. The CDR3 bases are TGTGCCAGCAGTGACGGGCAGCCCCAGCATTTT. Protein product: CASSDGQPQHF.

The CDR3 region is CASSLPRLVDTEAFF. The CDR3 nucleotides read TGTGCCAGCAGTTTACCCCGTCTGGTGGACACTGAAGCTTTCTTT. The chain links TRBV28 to TRBJ1-1; D is unresolved. Germline CDR1 is MDHEN and CDR2 is SYDVKM. CDR3 length equals 15 residues. V lost 2 bases and J lost 3, with 13 bases in between.

This sequence joins TRBV4-2 and TRBJ1-6; 7 nucleotides agree with TRBD1. This CDR3 is 18 amino acids long. After removal of 5 bases from V and 6 bases from J, the junction contained 16 bases not matched to a gene. The germline V gene encodes CDR1 LGHNA and CDR2 YNFKEQ. The CDR3 coding sequence is TGTGCCAGCAGCGAAGGTACGGCCGAGACAGGGTTTAATTCACCCCTCCACTTT. It translates to CASSEGTAETGFNSPLHF.

The V call is TRBV7-3, the J call TRBJ1-6; unclear D gene. Germline V CDR1 and CDR2: SGHTA, FQGTGA. The CDR3 extends over 15 amino acids. V lost 0 bases to trimming and J lost 5 bases, with 8 bases between them. The CDR3 is CASSLTPENNSPLHF. The CDR3 region has the DNA TGTGCCAGCAGCTTAACGCCGGAGAATAATTCACCCCTCCACTTT.

The CDR3 sequence: CASSLTAGGSYEQYF. As DNA, the CDR3 is TGTGCCAGCAGCCTGACGGCGGGAGGGTCCTACGAGCAGTACTTC. The chain joins TRBV28 to TRBJ2-7; 9 bases agree with TRBD2. Germline V gene sequence: CDR1 MDHEN, CDR2 SYDVKM. CDR3 length: 15 amino acids. Trimming took 6 bases from V and 1 from J; bases not matched to a gene: 7.